These 26 T cell receptor beta chains were sequenced from one sample in a study of shared clonotypes between healthy human individuals. Clones were read by immunoSEQ multiplex PCR, and TCRdb kept only the in-frame ones, dropping some. The table lists approximately 940,000 clones, 76% of them singletons. The sample comprised memory CD4+ T cells sorted from blood. The subset was: CD45RA-negative fraction. The source is a man between 18 and 29 years old in good health.

This clone was seen more than once but under ten times. This sequence joins TRBV5-8 and TRBJ2-4, with D tentatively TRBD1 (5 bases). The germline V gene has CDR1 SGHTS and CDR2 YDEGEE. CDR3 size: 13 residues. The V end lost 2 bases, the J end lost 7 bases, and 10 bases lay between the germline ends. Here the CDR3 reads CASSFQGTNIQYF. As DNA, the CDR3 is TGTGCCAGCAGCTTCCAGGGAACGAACATTCAGTACTTC.

This sequence joins TRBV5-1 and TRBJ1-4; TRBD1 matches at 7 bases. There are 15 residues in the CDR3. Germline lookup yields CDR1 SGHRS and CDR2 YFSETQ. V dropped 3 bases and J dropped 7; count of bases not matched to a gene: 9. This chain's CDR3 is CASSSDRAGGEKLFF. The CDR3 coding sequence is TGCGCCAGCAGCTCCGACAGGGCCGGCGGTGAAAAACTGTTTTTT.

This clone was found a few times. This chain uses TRBV7-9 with TRBJ2-7; D is possibly TRBD1 (6 bases). This CDR3 is built from 13 residues. CDR1 is SEHNR, CDR2 FQNEAQ, per germline (reference sequence). Trimming took off 5 bases at V and 5 bases at J, with 13 bases between the two ends. For the CDR3, the DNA is TGTGCCAGCAGCGTAGGGGGTGGAGACGAGCAGTACTTC. Amino acids: CASSVGGGDEQYF.

The gene calls are TRBV27 and TRBJ2-7, with 8 bases aligning to TRBD2. This CDR3 has 16 residues. V dropped 7 bases and J dropped 4; count of bases not matched to a gene: 15. Germline V lookup: CDR1 MNHEY, CDR2 SMNVEV (reference sequence). The CDR3 DNA is TGTGCCAGCACCCTTAGCGGGACCACCCGGGCTTACGAGCAGTACTTC. Translating it yields CASTLSGTTRAYEQYF.

A word on this clone: The junction departs from the called germline gene at one end, perhaps through a read error. The CDR3 DNA follows: TGTGCTAGCAGCCCCCACCCCAGCGGGGGCGAGACCCAGTACTTC. Translation gives CASSPHPSGGETQYF. The chain carries TRBV7-7 and TRBJ2-5, with TRBD2 identical over 8 bases. Germline V gene data show CDR1 as SSHAT and CDR2 as FNYEAQ (reference sequence). This CDR3 has 15 amino acids.

This rearrangement joins TRBV2 to TRBJ1-5; D uncertain. V was trimmed by 4 bases and J by 1 base, leaving 5 bases between them. The CDR3 length is 13 residues. CDR1 SNHLY and CDR2 FYNNEI come from the germline V gene. As DNA, the CDR3 is TGTGCCAGCAGTGTGGGGAGCAATCAGCCCCAGCATTTT. Translating it yields CASSVGSNQPQHF.

The chain links TRBV10-2 to TRBJ1-1; no definite D call. The length of the CDR3 is 14 residues. Between the trimmed V and J ends, which lost 3 bases and 3 bases, there was a span of 11 bases. The V gene's germline CDR1 is WSHSY and CDR2 SAAADI. DNA of the CDR3: TGCGCCAGCAGTGATGAGGTGACCTACACTGAAGCTTTCTTT. Its translation is CASSDEVTYTEAFF.

V gene TRBV4-2 combines with J gene TRBJ2-7; TRBD2 is a possible D gene (6 bases). Germline loops: CDR1 LGHNA, CDR2 YNFKEQ. This CDR3 has 15 amino acids. The ends were cut back, 0 bases at V and 6 bases at J, with 15 bases in the middle. CDR3 in amino acids: CASSQEMAGIFEQYF. The CDR3 region has the DNA TGTGCCAGCAGCCAAGAAATGGCGGGGATATTCGAGCAGTACTTC.

The chain joins TRBV6-5 to TRBJ2-7, with a tentative D call TRBD1 (6 bases). V was shortened by 2 bases and J by 6 bases, with 11 bases between the two germline ends. Germline loops: CDR1 MNHEY, CDR2 SVGAGI. The CDR3 is 13 residues long. CDR3 sequence reads: CASSYTGRAEQYF. CDR3 nucleotide sequence: TGTGCCAGCAGTTACACAGGGCGAGCCGAGCAGTACTTC.

This rearrangement joins TRBV7-9 to TRBJ2-7, with unresolved D. The CDR3 has 12 residues. V lost 1 base and J lost 5, with 6 bases in between. Germline V CDR1 and CDR2: SEHNR, FQNEAQ (reference sequence). CDR3 sequence reads: CASSLGFHEQYF. The DNA of the CDR3 is TGTGCCAGCAGCTTAGGATTCCACGAGCAGTACTTC.

This clone was observed a handful of times. This rearrangement joins TRBV10-3 to TRBJ2-5; 8 positions agree with TRBD1. The germline V gene has CDR1 ENHRY and CDR2 SYGVKD. This CDR3 region has 14 residues. V lost 3 bases to trimming and J lost 5 bases; unmatched junction nucleotides: 5. For the CDR3, the DNA is TGTGCCATCAGTGATGGACAGGGTCAGGAGACCCAGTACTTC. It specifies CAISDGQGQETQYF.

V gene TRBV20-1 combines with J gene TRBJ2-7; D not certain. The CDR3 has 10 residues. Looked up from germline, CDR1 is DFQATT and CDR2 is SNEGSKA (reference sequence). V was cut by 5 bases and J by 5 bases, with 7 bases left in between. Here the CDR3 DNA reads TGCAGTGCTGCCATAAACGAGCAGTACTTC. Protein product: CSAAINEQYF.

The sample holds a few counts of this clone. This sequence joins TRBV5-8 and TRBJ1-5, with 7 bases that match TRBD1. The junction had 6 bases not matched to a gene; V was cut back by 1 base and J by 5 bases. This CDR3 is built from 15 residues. Germline assignment: CDR1 SGHTS and CDR2 YDEGEE. Here the CDR3 DNA reads TGTGCCAGCAGCTTGAGAGGGGGCGCATATCAGCCCCAGCATTTT. Translation gives CASSLRGGAYQPQHF. Variable domain in full (rest from reference TRBV5-8 and TRBJ1-5): EAGVTQSPTHLIKTRGQQATLRCSPISGHTSVYWYQQALGLGLQFLLWYDEGEERNRGNFPPRFSGRQFPNYSSELNVNALELEDSALYLCASSLRGGAYQPQHFGDGTRLSIL.

The chain has TRBV6-1 and TRBJ1-2; D not resolved. The CDR3 spans 13 residues. Trimming shortened V by 6 bases and J by 2 bases, and 10 bases separated the two germline ends. Germline V CDR1 and CDR2: MNHNS, SASEGT. CDR3 protein: CASSPDGNYGYTF. The CDR3, as DNA: TGTGCCAGCAGCCCCGACGGCAACTATGGCTACACCTTC.

This rearrangement joins TRBV10-1 to TRBJ2-3; D ambiguous. This CDR3 contains 14 residues. The ends were cut back, 4 bases at V and 1 base at J, with 9 bases in the middle. Germline V CDR1 and CDR2: WNHNN, SYGVQD (reference sequence). CDR3 DNA sequence: TGCGCCAGCAGTGCGAATACACGCACAGATACGCAGTATTTT. Residues: CASSANTRTDTQYF.

The rearrangement joins TRBV18 to TRBJ2-5; the D gene is possibly TRBD1 (5 bases). The CDR3 consists of 14 residues. Germline V lookup: CDR1 KGHSH, CDR2 LQKENI. Trimming stripped 1 base from V and 2 bases from J, with 8 bases between. CDR3 amino acids: CASSPQTVQETQYF. The CDR3 nucleotides read TGTGCCAGCTCACCACAGACAGTACAAGAGACCCAGTACTTC.

The table lists this clone with a few counts. The chain recombines TRBV29-1 with TRBJ2-3, with D perhaps TRBD2 (6 bases). CDR3 size: 13 residues. Trimming removed 4 bases at V and 6 bases at J, with 14 bases between. Germline V gene lookup returns CDR1 SQVTM and CDR2 ANQGSEA. The DNA of the CDR3 is TGCAGCGTTGCTACGGGAGTAGGCGATACGCAGTATTTT. The encoded protein is CSVATGVGDTQYF.

This clone was seen a few times. V usage is TRBV5-1 and J usage is TRBJ2-2; D call uncertain. Trimming pared 2 bases from V and 3 bases from J, leaving 5 bases between. Germline CDR1 reads SGHRS; CDR2 reads YFSETQ. CDR3 length equals 13 residues. This CDR3 is CASSFDYTGELFF. CDR3 coding DNA: TGCGCCAGCAGCTTTGACTACACCGGGGAGCTGTTTTTT.

The V call is TRBV18, the J call TRBJ2-7; D is possibly TRBD2 (5 bases). The germline gives CDR1 KGHSH, CDR2 LQKENI. The ends were cut back, 3 bases at V and 1 base at J, with 13 bases in the middle. The CDR3 runs to 15 residues. This CDR3 reads CASSPTIVGSYEQYF. The CDR3 DNA is TGTGCCAGCTCACCGACTATAGTGGGTTCCTACGAGCAGTACTTC.

This clone was counted once. The chain's CDR3 is CASNRDAAYEQYF. Here the CDR3 DNA reads TGTGCCAGCAACCGAGACGCCGCCTACGAGCAGTACTTC. The chain uses TRBV6-5 and TRBJ2-7; D uncertain. In germline, CDR1 is MNHEY, CDR2 SVGAGI. Trimming cost V 7 bases and J 2 bases, with 12 bases left between them. CDR3 size: 13 residues.

The genes are TRBV5-1 and TRBJ1-1; D call uncertain. CDR1 is SGHRS, CDR2 YFSETQ, per germline. Trimming took 0 bases from V and 2 from J, leaving 11 bases between them. The CDR3 covers 15 residues. DNA for the CDR3: TGCGCCAGCAGCTTGGCCACGGAACCCAACACTGAAGCTTTCTTT. It yields the protein CASSLATEPNTEAFF.

The J gene is TRBJ1-1, the V gene TRBV2; D call uncertain. Trimming took off 5 bases at V and 6 bases at J, with 7 bases between the two ends. Germline loops: CDR1 SNHLY, CDR2 FYNNEI. The CDR3 is 11 residues long. CDR3 loop: CASSLTPEAFF. The CDR3 DNA follows: TGTGCCAGCAGTCTCACCCCTGAAGCTTTCTTT.

V is TRBV6-1 and J is TRBJ1-5; perhaps TRBD1 as D (6 bases). This CDR3 contains 14 residues. V lost 4 bases, J lost 11 bases, and 18 bases lay in between. The germline V gene has CDR1 MNHNS and CDR2 SASEGT. Here the CDR3 reads CASSVDRTFQAQHF. Here the CDR3 DNA reads TGTGCCAGCAGTGTCGACAGGACCTTCCAAGCCCAGCATTTT.

The rearrangement links TRBV7-9 to TRBJ2-2; D not resolved. The CDR3 runs 16 residues. The ends were cut back, 4 bases at V and 1 base at J, with 13 bases in the middle. Per germline, CDR1 SEHNR and CDR2 FQNEAQ (reference sequence). The CDR3 DNA sequence: TGTGCCAGCAGCTCCCCCCCAGGAAAGAACACCGGGGAGCTGTTTTTT. Its translation: CASSSPPGKNTGELFF.

Concerning this clone itself: Since no conserved phenylalanine or tryptophan closes the CDR3, a read error is the likely cause. Here the CDR3 reads CSVVRFWPTEAFL. CDR3 DNA sequence: TGCAGCGTTGTCAGATTTTGGCCTACTGAAGCTTTCCTT. The rearrangement uses TRBV29-1 and TRBJ1-1; D remains unclear. This CDR3 has 13 residues. The V end lost 4 bases, the J end lost 5 bases, and 14 bases lay between the germline ends. Per germline, CDR1 SQVTM and CDR2 ANQGSEA.

The chain joins TRBV6-5 to TRBJ2-1; D ambiguous. Germline CDR1 and CDR2: MNHEY and SVGAGI. The CDR3 has 13 residues. V gave up 5 bases and J gave up 2 bases, with 7 bases separating them. CDR3 nucleotide sequence: TGTGCCAGCAGTGTGTTGCCCTACAATGAGCAGTTCTTC. Protein: CASSVLPYNEQFF.